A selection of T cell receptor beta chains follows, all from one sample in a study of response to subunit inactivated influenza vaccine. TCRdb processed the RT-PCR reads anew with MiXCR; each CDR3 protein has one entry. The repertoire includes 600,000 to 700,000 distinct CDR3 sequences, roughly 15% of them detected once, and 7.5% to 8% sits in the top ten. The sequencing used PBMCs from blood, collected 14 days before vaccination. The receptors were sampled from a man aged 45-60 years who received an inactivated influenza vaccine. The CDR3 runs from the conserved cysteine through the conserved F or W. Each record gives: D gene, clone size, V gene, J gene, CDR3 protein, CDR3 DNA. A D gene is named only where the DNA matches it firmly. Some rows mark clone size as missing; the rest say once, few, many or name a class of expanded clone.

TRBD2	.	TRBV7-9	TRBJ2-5	CVSSRTSGRLRTQYF	TGTGTCAGCAGTCGGACTAGCGGGAGACTACGTACCCAGTACTTC
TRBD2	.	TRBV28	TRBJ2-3	CASSSPTLLAGGTDTQYF	TGTGCCAGCAGTTCCCCCACCCTACTAGCGGGAGGCACAGATACGCAGTATTTT
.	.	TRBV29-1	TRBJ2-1	CSASGGRYNEQFF	TGCAGCGCCTCCGGCGGCAGATACAATGAGCAGTTCTTC
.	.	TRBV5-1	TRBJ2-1	CASSLTGKGQFF	TGCGCCAGCAGCTTGACAGGGAAAGGGCAGTTCTTC
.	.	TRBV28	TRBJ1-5	CASSTPGVGNQPQHF	TGTGCCAGCAGTACGCCCGGGGTTGGCAATCAGCCCCAGCATTTT
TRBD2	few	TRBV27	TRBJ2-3	CASNLAGTRTDTQYF	TGTGCCAGCAACCTAGCGGGGACACGCACAGATACGCAGTATTTT
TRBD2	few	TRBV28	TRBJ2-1	CASSILAGGGDEQFF	TGTGCCAGCAGTATACTAGCGGGAGGGGGCGATGAGCAGTTCTTC
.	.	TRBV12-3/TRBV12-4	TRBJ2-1	CASSLGVYSLKGFF	TGTGCCAGCAGTTTAGGGGTTTACTCCCTCAAGGGGTTCTTC
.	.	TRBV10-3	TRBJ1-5	CAISVGVDQPQHF	TGTGCCATCAGTGTAGGGGTAGATCAGCCCCAGCATTTT
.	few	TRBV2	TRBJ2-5	CASTGPRETQYF	TGTGCCAGCACAGGCCCCAGGGAGACCCAGTACTTC
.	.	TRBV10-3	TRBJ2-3	CAISRTESTDTQYF	TGTGCCATCAGTAGGACTGAAAGCACAGATACGCAGTATTTT
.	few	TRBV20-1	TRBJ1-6	CSARDLGYNSPLHF	TGCAGTGCTAGAGATTTAGGGTATAATTCACCCCTCCACTTT
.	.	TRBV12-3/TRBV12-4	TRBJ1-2	CASNNGVGFTF	TGTGCCAGCAATAATGGGGTCGGCTTCACCTTC
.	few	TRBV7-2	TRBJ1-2	CASSSTGFWNYGYTF	TGTGCCAGCAGCTCAACAGGTTTTTGGAACTATGGCTACACCTTC
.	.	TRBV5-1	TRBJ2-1	CASSLDGVPPYERFF	TGCGCCAGCAGCTTGGATGGGGTTCCCCCCTATGAGCGGTTCTTC
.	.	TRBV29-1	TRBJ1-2	CSVEGVASNYGYTF	TGCAGCGTTGAAGGGGTGGCTTCTAACTATGGCTACACCTTC
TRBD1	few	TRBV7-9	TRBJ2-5	CASSSDRAGETQYF	TGTGCCAGCAGCTCCGACAGGGCTGGAGAGACCCAGTACTTC
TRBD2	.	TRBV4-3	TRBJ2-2	CASSHQLAGGGELFF	TGCGCCAGCAGCCATCAACTAGCGGGGGGTGGGGAGCTGTTTTTT
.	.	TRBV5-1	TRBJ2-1	CASSWGDRSSYNEQFF	TGCGCCAGCAGCTGGGGGGACCGGAGCTCCTACAATGAGCAGTTCTTC
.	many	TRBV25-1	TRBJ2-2	CASSNWLNTGELFF	TGTGCCAGCAGTAATTGGTTGAACACCGGGGAGCTGTTTTTT
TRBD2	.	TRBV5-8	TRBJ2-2	CASSRTGTITGELFF	TGTGCCAGCAGCAGAACCGGGACTATCACCGGGGAGCTGTTTTTT
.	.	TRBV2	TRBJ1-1	CASSEFTTIEAFF	TGTGCCAGCAGTGAGTTTACCACGATTGAAGCTTTCTTT
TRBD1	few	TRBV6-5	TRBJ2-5	CASSYYRGETQYF	TGTGCCAGCAGTTACTACAGGGGAGAGACCCAGTACTTC
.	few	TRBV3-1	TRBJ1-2	CASSQGGRDGYTF	TGTGCCAGCAGCCAAGGGGGACGGGATGGCTACACCTTC
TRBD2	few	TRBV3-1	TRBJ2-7	CASSSLGRGEFSYEQYF	TGTGCCAGCAGCTCCCTGGGGAGGGGCGAATTCTCCTACGAGCAGTACTTC
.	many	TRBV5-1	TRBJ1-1	CASSLNGAMNTEAFF	TGCGCCAGCAGCTTGAACGGGGCCATGAACACTGAAGCTTTCTTT
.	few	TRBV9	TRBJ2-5	CASSVGGGPAETQYF	TGTGCCAGCAGCGTAGGCGGGGGCCCGGCAGAGACCCAGTACTTC
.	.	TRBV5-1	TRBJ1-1	CASQLVYMNTEAFF	TGCGCCAGCCAGCTTGTTTACATGAACACTGAAGCTTTCTTT
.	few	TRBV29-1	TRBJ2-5	CSALEKGQGGETQYF	TGCAGCGCTTTAGAAAAAGGGCAGGGTGGAGAGACCCAGTACTTC
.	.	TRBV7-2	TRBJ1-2	CASSFGSPTGYGYTF	TGTGCCAGCAGCTTTGGCTCCCCTACGGGGTATGGCTACACCTTC
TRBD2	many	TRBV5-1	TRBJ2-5	CASSLSGTRLQETQYF	TGCGCCAGCAGCTTGTCCGGGACTAGACTTCAAGAGACCCAGTACTTC
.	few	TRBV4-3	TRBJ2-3	CASSHPGLSDTQYF	TGCGCCAGCAGCCATCCCGGCTTGTCAGATACGCAGTATTTT
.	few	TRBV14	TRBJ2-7	CASSPGLGGADEQYF	TGTGCCAGCAGCCCGGGTTTAGGGGGGGCAGACGAGCAGTACTTC
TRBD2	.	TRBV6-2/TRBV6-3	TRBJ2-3	CASSLFGLGQDTQYF	TGTGCCAGCAGTCTATTCGGACTAGGCCAGGATACGCAGTATTTT
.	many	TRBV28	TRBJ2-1	CASSLAGGLSYNEQFF	TGTGCCAGCAGCTTAGCCGGGGGTTTGTCCTACAATGAGCAGTTCTTC
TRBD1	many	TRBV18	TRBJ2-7	CASSPPGTGVLYEQYF	TGTGCCAGCTCACCACCCGGGACAGGGGTTCTCTACGAGCAGTACTTC
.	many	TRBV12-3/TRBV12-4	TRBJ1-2	CASREESGASSTF	TGTGCCAGCAGGGAAGAGTCAGGGGCATCGTCCACCTTC
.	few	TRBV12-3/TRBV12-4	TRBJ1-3	CASSSQTGSGNTIYF	TGTGCCAGCAGTTCCCAAACCGGATCTGGAAACACCATATATTTT
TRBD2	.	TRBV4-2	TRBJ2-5	CASSQDLAGGWAETQYF	TGTGCCAGCAGCCAAGACCTAGCGGGAGGCTGGGCGGAGACCCAGTACTTC